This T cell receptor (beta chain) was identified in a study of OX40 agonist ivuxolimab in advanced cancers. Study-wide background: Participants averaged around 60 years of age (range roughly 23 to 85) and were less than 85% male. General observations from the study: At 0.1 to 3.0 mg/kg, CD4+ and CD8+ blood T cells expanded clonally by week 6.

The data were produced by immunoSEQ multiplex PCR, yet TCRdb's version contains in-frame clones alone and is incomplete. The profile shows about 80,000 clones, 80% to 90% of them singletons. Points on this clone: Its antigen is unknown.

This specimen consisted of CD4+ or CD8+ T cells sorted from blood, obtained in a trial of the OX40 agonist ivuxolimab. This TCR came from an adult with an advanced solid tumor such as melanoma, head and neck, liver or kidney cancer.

Written as DNA, the CDR3 is TGTGCCAGCTCACCTCCCTCTCTGACAGGCCCTGAAGCTTTCTTT. Protein product: CASSPPSLTGPEAFF. The chain joins TRBV18 to TRBJ1-1, with D possibly being TRBD1 (6 bases). The CDR3 has 15 amino acids. Trimming took off 3 bases at V and 6 bases at J, with 17 bases between the two ends. The V gene's germline CDR1 is KGHSH and CDR2 LQKENI.